This note documents a single T cell receptor (beta chain) sequence. The data are from a study of radiotherapy plus CTLA-4 blockade in lung cancer. About the study: An objective response was seen in around a sixth of patients, and disease control in about 31%.

Method: immunoSEQ multiplex PCR; TCRdb's copy keeps in-frame clones and lacks some. The data hold tens of thousands of clones, with over 55% observed a single time. The V end lost 3 bases, the J end lost 7 bases, and 17 bases lay between the germline ends. Germline assignment: CDR1 SGDLS and CDR2 YYNGEE. There are 16 residues in the CDR3. The study gave focal radiation plus ipilimumab CTLA-4 blockade to patients with chemo-refractory metastatic non-small-cell lung cancer. The TCR comes from a human donor with non-small cell lung cancer who had a partial response to radiotherapy plus ipilimumab. The sample here was peripheral blood, taken from a patient treated with radiotherapy plus ipilimumab. The chain uses TRBV9 and TRBJ1-6; D not resolved. This CDR3 is CASSGPGVLVNSPLHF. The CDR3 coding sequence is TGTGCCAGCAGCGGCCCCGGGGTCCTGGTCAATTCACCCCTCCACTTT.